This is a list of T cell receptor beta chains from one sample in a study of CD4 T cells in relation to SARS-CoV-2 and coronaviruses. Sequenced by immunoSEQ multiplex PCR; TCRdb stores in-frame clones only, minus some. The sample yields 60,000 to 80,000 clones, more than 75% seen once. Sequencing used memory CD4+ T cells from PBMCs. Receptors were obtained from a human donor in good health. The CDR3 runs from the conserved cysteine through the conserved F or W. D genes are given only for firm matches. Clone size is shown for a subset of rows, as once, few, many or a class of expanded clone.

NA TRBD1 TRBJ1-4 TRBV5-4 CASSLTLDRANEKLFF TGTGCCAGCAGCTTGACCTTGGACAGGGCTAATGAAAAACTGTTTTTT
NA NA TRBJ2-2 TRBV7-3 CASRITPGGGTGELFF TGTGCCAGCAGGATAACCCCGGGGGGCGGTACCGGGGAGCTGTTTTTT
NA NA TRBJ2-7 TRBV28 CASSTPGSGNYEQYF TGTGCCAGCAGTACCCCCGGTAGCGGAAACTACGAGCAGTACTTC
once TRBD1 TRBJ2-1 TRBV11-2 CASSLGQGIYNEQFF TGTGCCAGCAGCCTAGGACAGGGCATTTACAATGAGCAGTTCTTC
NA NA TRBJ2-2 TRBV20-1 CSASRLAPGELFF TGCAGTGCTAGTCGGCTAGCTCCTGGGGAGCTGTTTTTT
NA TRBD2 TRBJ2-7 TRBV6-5 CASKMGLLSYEQYF TGTGCCAGCAAAATGGGACTACTCTCCTACGAGCAGTACTTC
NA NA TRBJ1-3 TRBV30 CAWSLWAPRGGFGNTIYF TGTGCCTGGAGCCTATGGGCCCCAAGGGGCGGCTTTGGAAACACCATATATTTT
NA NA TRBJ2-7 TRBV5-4 CASSLASTHEQYF TGTGCCAGCAGCTTGGCCAGTACCCACGAGCAGTACTTC
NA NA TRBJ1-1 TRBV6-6 CASSFRGADTEAFF TGTGCCAGCAGTTTTCGAGGGGCCGACACTGAAGCTTTCTTT
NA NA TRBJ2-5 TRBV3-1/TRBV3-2 CASSLRAEETQYF TGTGCCAGCAGCCTGAGGGCCGAAGAGACCCAGTACTTC
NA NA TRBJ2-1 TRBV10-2 CASSVGGEQFF TGCGCCAGCAGTGTGGGTGGTGAGCAGTTCTTC
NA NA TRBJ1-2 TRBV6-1 CASSESRGYGYTF TGTGCCAGCAGTGAATCACGAGGCTATGGCTACACCTTC
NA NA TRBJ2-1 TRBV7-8 CASSLTMWGEQFF TGTGCCAGCAGCTTAACTATGTGGGGGGAGCAGTTCTTC
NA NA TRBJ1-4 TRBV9 CASSVETGEKLFF TGTGCCAGCAGCGTAGAAACAGGTGAAAAACTGTTTTTT
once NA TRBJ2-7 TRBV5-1 CASSLETTDEQYF TGCGCCAGCAGCTTGGAGACGACTGACGAGCAGTACTTC
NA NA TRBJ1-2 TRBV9 CASNGGAYGYTF TGTGCCAGCAACGGGGGAGCCTATGGCTACACCTTC
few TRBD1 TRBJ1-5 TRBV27 CASSLLGTGGVGFRDQPQHF TGTGCCAGCAGTTTACTCGGGACAGGGGGCGTTGGGTTTCGGGATCAGCCCCAGCATTTT
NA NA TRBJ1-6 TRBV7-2 CASSPDGYNSPLHF TGTGCCAGCAGTCCCGACGGATATAATTCACCCCTCCACTTT
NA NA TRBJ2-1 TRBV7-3 CASSAGPSNEQFF TGTGCCAGCAGTGCGGGACCCTCGAATGAGCAGTTCTTC
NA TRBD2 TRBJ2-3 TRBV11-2 CASSLGTSGSTSDTQYF TGTGCCAGCAGCCTAGGGACTAGCGGGAGTACGTCAGATACGCAGTATTTT
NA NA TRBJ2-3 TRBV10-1 CASSESVTLSTDTQYF TGCGCCAGCAGTGAGTCTGTGACATTAAGCACAGATACGCAGTATTTT
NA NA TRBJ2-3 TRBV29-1 CSVGPTRTINTQYF TGCAGCGTTGGCCCGACACGGACCATAAATACGCAGTATTTT
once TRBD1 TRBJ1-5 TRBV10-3 CAISSGTGVNQPQHF TGTGCCATCAGTTCCGGGACAGGGGTCAATCAGCCCCAGCATTTT
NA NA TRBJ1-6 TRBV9 CASGAGVDSPLHF TGTGCCAGCGGTGCGGGAGTCGATTCACCCCTCCACTTT
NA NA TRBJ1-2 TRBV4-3 CASSQEVRGYGYTF TGCGCCAGCAGCCAAGAGGTCAGGGGCTATGGCTACACCTTC
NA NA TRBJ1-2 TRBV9 CASSVANYGYTF TGTGCCAGCAGCGTCGCAAACTATGGCTACACCTTC
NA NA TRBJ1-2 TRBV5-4 CASSLAGSNNYGYTF TGTGCCAGCAGCTTGGCGGGTTCCAATAACTATGGCTACACCTTC
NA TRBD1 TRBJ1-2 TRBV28 CASTSSDRGGYGYTF TGTGCCAGCACCTCGTCGGACAGGGGAGGGTATGGCTACACCTTC
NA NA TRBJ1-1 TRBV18 CASSPSPMNTEAFF TGTGCCAGCTCACCTAGCCCTATGAACACTGAAGCTTTCTTT
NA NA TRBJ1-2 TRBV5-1 CASSFQRNYGYTF TGCGCCAGCAGCTTCCAGCGAAACTATGGCTACACCTTC
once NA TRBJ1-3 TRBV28 CASRRSDSGNTIYF TGTGCCAGCAGGAGAAGTGACTCTGGAAACACCATATATTTT
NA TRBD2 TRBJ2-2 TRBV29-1 CSAGLAGGVGELFF TGCAGCGCGGGACTAGCGGGGGGGGTCGGGGAGCTGTTTTTT
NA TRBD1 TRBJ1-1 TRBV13 CASSFYADRGNTEAFF TGTGCCAGCAGCTTCTACGCCGACAGGGGGAACACTGAAGCTTTCTTT
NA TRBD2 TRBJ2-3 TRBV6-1 CASSEASGLARTDTQYF TGTGCCAGCAGTGAAGCATCGGGACTAGCCCGAACAGATACGCAGTATTTT
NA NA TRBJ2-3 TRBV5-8 CASTWGTDTQYF TGTGCCAGCACCTGGGGGACAGATACGCAGTATTTT
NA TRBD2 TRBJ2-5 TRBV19 CASSGTSGGSLYETQYF TGTGCCAGTAGCGGGACTAGCGGGGGGTCGTTATACGAGACCCAGTACTTC
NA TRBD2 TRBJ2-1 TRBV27 CASSRRMTSGRHWAGYNEQFF TGTGCCAGCAGCCGAAGAATGACTAGCGGGAGGCATTGGGCCGGTTACAATGAGCAGTTCTTC
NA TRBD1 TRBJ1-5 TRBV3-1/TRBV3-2 CASSRRQGPQHF TGTGCCAGCAGCCGCCGACAGGGTCCCCAGCATTTT
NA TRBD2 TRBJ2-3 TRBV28 CASSFGASGGASDTQYF TGTGCCAGCAGTTTTGGGGCTAGCGGGGGGGCTTCAGATACGCAGTATTTT
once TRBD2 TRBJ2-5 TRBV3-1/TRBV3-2 CASSPTSGREETQYF TGTGCCAGCAGCCCGACTAGCGGGAGGGAAGAGACCCAGTACTTC
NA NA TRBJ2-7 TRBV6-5 CASRKNRDTYEQYF TGTGCCAGCAGGAAAAACAGGGATACCTACGAGCAGTACTTC
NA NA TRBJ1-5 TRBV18 CASSATTGSNQPQHF TGTGCCAGCTCAGCCACGACAGGTAGCAATCAGCCCCAGCATTTT
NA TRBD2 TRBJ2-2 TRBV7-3 CASSSRTSGGAGELFF TGTGCCAGCAGCTCCCGGACTAGTGGAGGGGCCGGGGAGCTGTTTTTT
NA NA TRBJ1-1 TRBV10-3 CAISESRGRTEAFF TGTGCCATCAGTGAGTCTCGGGGCCGCACTGAAGCTTTCTTT
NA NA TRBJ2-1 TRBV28 CASSGNTNEQFF TGTGCCAGCAGTGGGAATACCAATGAGCAGTTCTTC
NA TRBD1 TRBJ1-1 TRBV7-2 CASSLGQGALGTEAFF TGTGCCAGCAGCTTAGGGCAGGGGGCGTTGGGTACTGAAGCTTTCTTT
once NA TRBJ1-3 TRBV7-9 CASSLNLGTGGNTIYF NA
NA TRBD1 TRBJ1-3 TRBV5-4 CASSLRDSSGNTIYF TGTGCCAGCAGCTTAAGGGACAGCTCTGGAAACACCATATATTTT
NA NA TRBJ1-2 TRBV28 CASFREDGRDYGYTF TGTGCCAGCTTTAGGGAGGACGGCAGGGACTATGGCTACACCTTC
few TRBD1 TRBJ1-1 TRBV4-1 CASSQDRTGRTMNTEAFF TGCGCCAGCAGCCAAGATCGGACAGGCCGGACCATGAACACTGAAGCTTTCTTT
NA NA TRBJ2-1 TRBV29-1 CSGERPGRDEQFF TGCAGCGGCGAGAGGCCGGGCCGGGATGAGCAGTTCTTC
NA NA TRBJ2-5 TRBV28 CASIPFGERGETQYF TGTGCCAGCATTCCTTTTGGGGAGCGTGGAGAGACCCAGTACTTC